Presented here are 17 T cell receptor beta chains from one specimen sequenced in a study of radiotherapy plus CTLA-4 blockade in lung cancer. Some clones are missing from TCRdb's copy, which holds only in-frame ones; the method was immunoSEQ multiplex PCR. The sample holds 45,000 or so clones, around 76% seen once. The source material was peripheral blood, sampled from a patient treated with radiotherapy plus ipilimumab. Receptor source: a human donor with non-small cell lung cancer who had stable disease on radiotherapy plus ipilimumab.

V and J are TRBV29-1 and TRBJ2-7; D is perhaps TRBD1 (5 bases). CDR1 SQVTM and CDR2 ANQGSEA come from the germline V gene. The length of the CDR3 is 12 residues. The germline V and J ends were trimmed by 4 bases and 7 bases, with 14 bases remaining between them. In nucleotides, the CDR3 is TGCAGCGTTGGACAGCCTTTGGGGGAGCAGTACTTC. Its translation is CSVGQPLGEQYF.

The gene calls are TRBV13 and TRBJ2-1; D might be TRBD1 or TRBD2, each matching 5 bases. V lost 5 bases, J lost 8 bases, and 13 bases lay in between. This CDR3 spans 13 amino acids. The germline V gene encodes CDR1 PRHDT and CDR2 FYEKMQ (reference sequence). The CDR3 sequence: CASSPVRGHEQFF. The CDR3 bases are TGTGCCAGCAGCCCCGTGAGGGGCCATGAGCAGTTCTTC.

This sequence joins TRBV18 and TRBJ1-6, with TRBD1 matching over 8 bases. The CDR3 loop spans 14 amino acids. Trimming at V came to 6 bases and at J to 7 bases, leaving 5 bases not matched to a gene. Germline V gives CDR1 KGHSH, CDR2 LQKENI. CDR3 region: CASSGQGINSPLHF. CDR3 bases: TGTGCCAGCTCCGGACAGGGAATAAATTCACCCCTCCACTTT.

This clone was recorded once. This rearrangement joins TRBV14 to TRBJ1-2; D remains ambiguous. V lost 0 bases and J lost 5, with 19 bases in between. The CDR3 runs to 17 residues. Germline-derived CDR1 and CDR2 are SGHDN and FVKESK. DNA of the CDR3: TGTGCCAGCAGCCAAGAATCGGTGATAGGACGGCGATATGGCTACACCTTC. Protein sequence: CASSQESVIGRRYGYTF.

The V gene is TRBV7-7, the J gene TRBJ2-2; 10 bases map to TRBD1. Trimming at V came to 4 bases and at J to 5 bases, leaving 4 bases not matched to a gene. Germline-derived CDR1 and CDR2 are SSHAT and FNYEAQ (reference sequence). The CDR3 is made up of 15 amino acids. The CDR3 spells CASSSGQGKTGELFF. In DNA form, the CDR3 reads TGTGCCAGCAGCTCGGGACAGGGGAAAACCGGGGAGCTGTTTTTT.

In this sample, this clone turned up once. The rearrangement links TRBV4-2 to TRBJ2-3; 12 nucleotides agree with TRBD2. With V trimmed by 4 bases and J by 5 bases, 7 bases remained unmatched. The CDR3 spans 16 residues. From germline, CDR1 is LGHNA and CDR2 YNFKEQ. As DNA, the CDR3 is TGTGCCAGCAGCCGCTCGACTAGCGGGGGACTAGATACGCAGTATTTT. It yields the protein CASSRSTSGGLDTQYF.

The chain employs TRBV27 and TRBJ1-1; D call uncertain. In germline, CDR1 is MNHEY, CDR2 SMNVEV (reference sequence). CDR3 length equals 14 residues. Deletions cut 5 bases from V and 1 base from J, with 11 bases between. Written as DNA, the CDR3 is TGTGCCAGCAGTCCCCCGGGTTGGAACACTGAAGCTTTCTTT. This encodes CASSPPGWNTEAFF.

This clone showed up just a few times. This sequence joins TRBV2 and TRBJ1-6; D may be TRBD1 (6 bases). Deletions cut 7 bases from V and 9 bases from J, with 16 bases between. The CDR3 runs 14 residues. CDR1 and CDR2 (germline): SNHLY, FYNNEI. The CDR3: CASTQDRLISPLHF. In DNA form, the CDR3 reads TGTGCCAGCACCCAAGACAGGTTGATTTCACCCCTCCACTTT.

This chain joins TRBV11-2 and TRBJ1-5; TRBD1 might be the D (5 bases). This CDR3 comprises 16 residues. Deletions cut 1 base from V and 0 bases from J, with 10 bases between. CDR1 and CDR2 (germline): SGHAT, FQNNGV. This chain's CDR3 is CASSLGGLTSNQPQHF. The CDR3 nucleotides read TGTGCCAGCAGCTTAGGGGGACTTACTAGCAATCAGCCCCAGCATTTT.

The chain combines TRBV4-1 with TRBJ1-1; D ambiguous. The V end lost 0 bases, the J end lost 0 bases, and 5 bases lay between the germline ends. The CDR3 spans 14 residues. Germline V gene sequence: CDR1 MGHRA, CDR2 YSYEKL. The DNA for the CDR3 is TGCGCCAGCAGCCAAGAACAGCTGAACACTGAAGCTTTCTTT. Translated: CASSQEQLNTEAFF.

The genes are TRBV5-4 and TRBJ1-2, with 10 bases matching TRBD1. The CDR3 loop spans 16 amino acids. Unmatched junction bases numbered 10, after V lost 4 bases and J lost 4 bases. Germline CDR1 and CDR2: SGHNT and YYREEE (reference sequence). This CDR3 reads CASSPAGTGDRYGYTF. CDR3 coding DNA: TGTGCCAGCAGCCCAGCCGGGACAGGGGACCGCTATGGCTACACCTTC.

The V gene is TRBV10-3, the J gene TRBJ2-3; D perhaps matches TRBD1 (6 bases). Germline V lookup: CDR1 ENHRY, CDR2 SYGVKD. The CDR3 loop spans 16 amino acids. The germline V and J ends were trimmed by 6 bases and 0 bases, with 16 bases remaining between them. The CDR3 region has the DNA TGTGCCATCAGGGGGGCCGACACACTAAGCACAGATACGCAGTATTTT. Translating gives CAIRGADTLSTDTQYF.

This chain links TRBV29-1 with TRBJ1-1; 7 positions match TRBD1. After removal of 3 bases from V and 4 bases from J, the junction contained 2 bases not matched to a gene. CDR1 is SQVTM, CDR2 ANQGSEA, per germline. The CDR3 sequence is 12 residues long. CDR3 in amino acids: CSVEKGATEAFF. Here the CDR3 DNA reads TGCAGCGTTGAGAAGGGGGCCACTGAAGCTTTCTTT.

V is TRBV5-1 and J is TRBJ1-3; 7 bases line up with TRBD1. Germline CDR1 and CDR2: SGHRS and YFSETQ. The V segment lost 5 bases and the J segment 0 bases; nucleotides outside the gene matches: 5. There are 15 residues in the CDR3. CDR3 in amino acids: CASSLQGTSGNTIYF. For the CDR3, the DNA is TGCGCCAGCAGTTTACAGGGGACCTCTGGAAACACCATATATTTT. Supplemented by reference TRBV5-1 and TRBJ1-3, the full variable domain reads KAGVTQTPRYLIKTRGQQVTLSCSPISGHRSVSWYQQTPGQGLQFLFEYFSETQRNKGNFPGRFSGRQFSNSRSEMNVSTLELGDSALYLCASSLQGTSGNTIYFGEGSWLTVV.

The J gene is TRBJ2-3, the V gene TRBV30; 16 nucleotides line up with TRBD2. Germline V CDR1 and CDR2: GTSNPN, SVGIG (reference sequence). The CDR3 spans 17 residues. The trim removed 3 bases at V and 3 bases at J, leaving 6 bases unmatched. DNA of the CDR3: TGTGCCTGGAGGCAGGGACTAGCGGGGGGGACTACAGATACGCAGTATTTT. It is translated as CAWRQGLAGGTTDTQYF. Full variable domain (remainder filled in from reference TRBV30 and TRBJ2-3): SQTIHQWPATLVQPVGSPLSLECTVEGTSNPNLYWYRQAAGRGLQLLFYSVGIGQISSEVPQNLSASRPQDRQFILSSKKLLLSDSGFYLCAWRQGLAGGTTDTQYFGPGTRLTVL.

In DNA, the CDR3 is TGTGCCAGTAGTACCTACCTACAGTCTAACTATGGCTACACCTTC. Translation: CASSTYLQSNYGYTF. V gene TRBV19 combines with J gene TRBJ1-2, with D hard to call. Per germline, CDR1 LNHDA and CDR2 SQIVND (reference sequence). The CDR3 covers 15 residues. V was clipped by 4 bases and J by 0 bases, with 12 bases between them.

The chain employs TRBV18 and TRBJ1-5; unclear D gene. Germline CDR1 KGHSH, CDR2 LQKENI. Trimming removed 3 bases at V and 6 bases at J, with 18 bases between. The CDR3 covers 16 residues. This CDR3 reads CASSPLAVGIGQPQHF. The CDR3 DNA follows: TGTGCCAGCTCACCTTTGGCAGTCGGAATCGGTCAGCCCCAGCATTTT.